The source of this TCR beta chain is a study of PD-L1 blockade in urothelial cancer. On the study more broadly: Atezolizumab therapy began for patients in about 2014, dosed at 1,200 mg intravenously every 3 weeks. Median T cell yield from blood was around 140,000.

Time point meaning: pretreatment peripheral blood. Germline V gives CDR1 LGHNA, CDR2 YNFKEQ. V was shortened by 5 bases and J by 3 bases, with 16 bases between the two germline ends. The CDR3 extends over 15 amino acids. Every PCR got spiked synthetic TCR analog templates. Measured with immunoSEQ multiplex PCR; TCRdb has only the in-frame clones, and not every one. The sample records 90,000 or so clones, 90% being singletons. V usage is TRBV4-2 and J usage is TRBJ1-2; a possible D gene is TRBD1 (6 bases). This TCR was recovered from a man in his sixties with urothelial cancer. The material was PBMCs, obtained around atezolizumab (anti-PD-L1) treatment. CDR3 loop: CASSSGTTKDYGYTF. The DNA of the CDR3 is TGTGCCAGCAGCTCCGGGACAACCAAAGACTATGGCTACACCTTC.